Listed below are T cell receptor beta chains from one sample, sequenced in a study of blood T cell repertoires in COVID-19. Sequencing was performed with immunoSEQ multiplex PCR; in TCRdb, only in-frame clones are kept and a portion is missing. The data hold around 270,000 clones, with approximately 90% observed a single time. Sequencing was done on a sample of peripheral blood. The source of these receptors is a man between 60 and 70 years old who had recovered from COVID-19. Each CDR3 is given with its conserved first and last residue. A D gene is named only where the DNA matches it firmly. Size is omitted from some rows. Given values are once, few, many or a class for expanded clones.

size	D	V	J	CDR3	DNA
.	.	TRBV19	TRBJ1-5	CASSIGAAGGGQPQHF	TGTGCCAGTAGTATAGGAGCGGCAGGAGGAGGGCAGCCCCAGCATTTT
once	TRBD1	TRBV7-9	TRBJ2-1	CASSLFGTGGNEQFF	TGTGCCAGCAGCTTATTCGGGACAGGGGGCAATGAGCAGTTCTTC
.	TRBD1	TRBV5-1	TRBJ2-2	CASSVGQGAPGELFF	TGCGCCAGCAGCGTGGGACAGGGGGCGCCCGGGGAGCTGTTTTTT
.	.	TRBV18	TRBJ2-3	CASSPFAREVGGQADTQYF	TGTGCCAGCTCACCTTTCGCCCGCGAGGTAGGAGGGCAAGCAGATACGCAGTATTTT
.	.	TRBV29-1	TRBJ2-2	CSAGPGGTGELFF	TGCAGCGCCGGCCCCGGGGGCACCGGGGAGCTGTTTTTT
.	.	TRBV7-9	TRBJ2-2	CASSYSGELFF	TGTGCCAGCAGTTATTCTGGGGAGCTGTTTTTT
.	.	TRBV5-1	TRBJ1-5	CASSLGQGGNQPQHF	TGCGCCAGCAGCTTGGGTCAGGGCGGCAATCAGCCCCAGCATTTT
once	.	TRBV9	TRBJ1-6	CASSNRENGPLHF	TGTGCCAGCAGCAACCGGGAAAACGGGCCCCTCCACTTT
.	TRBD1	TRBV6-5	TRBJ2-7	CASGSGQGLSWEQYF	TGTGCCAGCGGTTCCGGACAGGGCCTCTCGTGGGAGCAGTACTTC
.	TRBD1	TRBV27	TRBJ2-7	CASSRQGRNEQYF	TGTGCCAGCAGTAGACAGGGCAGAAACGAGCAGTACTTC
.	.	TRBV4-2	TRBJ1-3	CASSQDALGSSGNTIYF	TGTGCCAGCAGCCAAGATGCCCTAGGGAGCTCTGGAAACACCATATATTTT
.	.	TRBV6-4	TRBJ1-2	CASSDSGGLDYGYTF	TGTGCCAGCAGTGACTCGGGGGGTTTGGACTATGGCTACACCTTC
.	TRBD2	TRBV7-3	TRBJ2-1	CASSTGLAANEQFF	TGTGCCAGCAGTACGGGACTAGCGGCCAATGAGCAGTTCTTC
many	.	TRBV23-1	TRBJ2-1	CASSLGAPHYEQFF	TGCGCCAGCAGTCTGGGGGCGCCCCACTATGAGCAGTTCTTC
.	TRBD2	TRBV4-2	TRBJ2-5	CASSLKASGGPQETQYF	TGTGCCAGCAGCCTAAAGGCTAGCGGGGGCCCTCAAGAGACCCAGTACTTC
.	TRBD1	TRBV5-8	TRBJ1-2	CASSGTGTALITGGYTF	TGTGCCAGCAGTGGAACCGGGACAGCACTTATTACGGGGGGCTACACCTTC
.	.	TRBV19	TRBJ1-5	CASSTTGGYQPQHF	TGTGCCAGTAGTACCACAGGAGGGTATCAGCCCCAGCATTTT
once	.	TRBV5-1	TRBJ2-1	CASSWKDTYNEQFF	TGCGCCAGCAGCTGGAAGGACACCTACAATGAGCAGTTCTTC
.	.	TRBV11-2	TRBJ2-2	CASSLTGNTGELFF	TGTGCCAGCAGCTTAACAGGGAACACCGGGGAGCTGTTTTTT
.	.	TRBV4-2	TRBJ1-2	CASSQEEPEGPYGYTF	TGTGCCAGCAGCCAAGAGGAACCGGAGGGGCCCTATGGCTACACCTTC
.	TRBD1	TRBV6-1	TRBJ1-2	CASSEATGKYGYTF	TGTGCCAGCAGTGAAGCGACAGGGAAGTATGGCTACACCTTC
.	.	TRBV7-8	TRBJ1-4	CASSFLPTNEKLFF	TGTGCCAGCAGCTTTCTTCCAACTAATGAAAAACTGTTTTTT
.	.	TRBV6-7	TRBJ1-5	CASSPPGHF	TGTGCCAGCAGTCCTCCCGGGCATTTT
.	.	TRBV6-5	TRBJ2-7	CASSYLPRQDYEQYF	TGTGCCAGCAGTTACCTCCCCCGACAAGACTACGAGCAGTACTTC
.	.	TRBV19	TRBJ1-5	CASSIRPWENNQPQHF	TGTGCCAGTAGTATCCGGCCGTGGGAGAACAATCAGCCCCAGCATTTT
once	TRBD2	TRBV5-6	TRBJ2-5	CASSLSGGPGLGQETQYF	TGTGCCAGCAGCTTGAGTGGGGGCCCGGGACTAGGACAAGAGACCCAGTACTTC
once	.	TRBV7-3	TRBJ2-5	CASSRGTAQETQYF	TGTGCCAGCAGCCGAGGGACTGCTCAAGAGACCCAGTACTTC
.	.	TRBV11-2	TRBJ1-1	CASSLGGQTISYEAFF	TGTGCCAGCAGCTTAGGAGGACAGACGATCTCCTATGAAGCTTTCTTT
.	.	TRBV29-1	TRBJ2-1	CSVEDYFQYYNEQFF	TGCAGCGTTGAAGATTATTTTCAGTACTACAATGAGCAGTTCTTC
.	.	TRBV19	TRBJ1-6	CASSSGQSSYNSPLHF	TGTGCCAGTAGTTCTGGGCAGAGCTCCTATAATTCACCCCTCCACTTT
.	.	TRBV7-9	TRBJ1-1	CASSLESGVTEAFF	TGTGCCAGCAGCTTAGAATCCGGAGTCACTGAAGCTTTCTTT
.	TRBD1	TRBV27	TRBJ1-6	CASSFISGDSYNSPLHF	TGTGCCAGCAGTTTTATTTCGGGGGACAGCTATAATTCACCCCTCCACTTT
few	.	TRBV6-5	TRBJ1-6	CASSRPGDYNSPLHF	TGTGCCAGCAGCCGTCCGGGAGATTATAATTCACCCCTCCACTTT
.	.	TRBV6-1	TRBJ1-1	CASSDPSTEAFF	TGTGCCAGCAGTGACCCGAGCACTGAAGCTTTCTTT
.	.	TRBV25-1	TRBJ1-4	CASSEYGPNEKLFF	TGTGCCAGCAGTGAATACGGTCCCAATGAAAAACTGTTTTTT
.	.	TRBV20-1	TRBJ2-7	CSVAGSYEQYF	TGCAGTGTTGCGGGGAGCTACGAGCAGTACTTC
.	.	TRBV19	TRBJ1-5	CASSMLLTFSYQPQHF	TGTGCCAGTAGTATGTTGCTGACTTTCTCCTATCAGCCCCAGCATTTT
.	.	TRBV6-1	TRBJ1-1	CASSDVASANTEAFF	TGTGCCAGCAGTGATGTGGCCAGTGCGAACACTGAAGCTTTCTTT
.	.	TRBV5-5	TRBJ1-1	CASSSLRGNIMNTEAFF	TGTGCCAGCAGCTCCCTTCGAGGGAACATTATGAACACTGAAGCTTTCTTT
.	TRBD1	TRBV4-2	TRBJ1-1	CASSPTDRGPEAFF	TGTGCCAGCAGCCCCACTGACAGGGGACCTGAAGCTTTCTTT
.	.	TRBV5-6	TRBJ2-2	CASSFRGNTGELFF	TGTGCCAGCAGCTTCCGGGGGAACACCGGGGAGCTGTTTTTT
.	TRBD1	TRBV11-2	TRBJ2-3	CASSSVLGQGKEDTQYF	TGTGCCAGCAGCTCAGTACTGGGACAGGGTAAAGAAGATACGCAGTATTTT
.	.	TRBV7-9	TRBJ1-1	CASSLAGGFPEAFF	TGTGCCAGCAGCTTAGCGGGAGGGTTCCCTGAAGCTTTCTTT
.	.	TRBV6-5	TRBJ1-2	CASSLGQKYYGYTF	TGTGCCAGCAGTTTAGGACAGAAATACTATGGCTACACCTTC
.	TRBD1	TRBV3-1/TRBV3-2	TRBJ2-1	CASSLRTGLNEQFF	TGTGCCAGCAGCCTTCGGACAGGGTTGAATGAGCAGTTCTTC
few	TRBD1	TRBV19	TRBJ1-1	CASSHRGLGTEAFF	TGTGCCAGTAGTCACAGGGGGCTAGGCACTGAAGCTTTCTTT
.	TRBD1	TRBV7-9	TRBJ1-2	CASSSSDRGQGGYTF	TGTGCCAGCAGCTCCTCGGACAGGGGGCAGGGTGGCTACACCTTC
.	TRBD1	TRBV7-2	TRBJ2-7	CASKRDRGEYEQYF	TGTGCCAGCAAAAGGGACAGGGGGGAATACGAGCAGTACTTC
.	TRBD1	TRBV11-2	TRBJ1-3	CASNTGGAENTIYF	TGTGCCAGCAACACAGGGGGGGCTGAAAACACCATATATTTT
.	.	TRBV2	TRBJ2-1	CASSDWAQTYNEQFF	TGTGCCAGCAGTGATTGGGCACAAACCTACAATGAGCAGTTCTTC
.	TRBD2	TRBV6-5	TRBJ2-3	CASSRRGDGTDTQYF	TGTGCCAGCAGTAGGCGGGGGGACGGCACAGATACGCAGTATTTT
.	.	TRBV6-6	TRBJ2-5	CASSDRDSWGETQYF	TGTGCCAGCAGCGACCGGGACTCATGGGGGGAGACCCAGTACTTC